This T cell receptor (beta chain) was sequenced for a study of regulatory T cells in long-lasting Graves disease. The germline gives CDR1 MDHEN, CDR2 SYDVKM. With V trimmed by 4 bases and J by 1 base, 4 bases remained unmatched. The CDR3 is 14 residues long. The sample's time point: newly diagnosed GD, antithyroid drugs for less than 3 months. TCR sequences were obtained from RNA taken from PBMCs. A roughly 8.7-milliliter sample of peripheral blood was drawn into EDTA tubes. This clonotype was counted ten times or more. Assembly of TCR beta libraries relied on iRepertoire HTBI primers together with Arm-PCR of CDR3 regions. TCRdb processed the multiplex PCR reads anew with MiXCR; each CDR3 protein has one entry. Seen here are hundreds of thousands of distinct CDR3 sequences, about 15% observed once, and the top ten hold around 18%. These data also formed part of another study, on T cells in Graves' hyperthyroidism and ophthalmopathy.

This sequence was found in a woman aged 25 to 45 with Graves disease. V and J are TRBV28 and TRBJ2-7, with TRBD1 matching over 7 bases. Sequenced here: peripheral blood mononuclear cells (PBMCs), sampled at new diagnosis, from a patient treated with antithyroid drugs. The CDR3 loop is CASSSGTVSYEQYF. The CDR3 coding sequence is TGTGCCAGCAGTTCCGGGACAGTTTCCTACGAGCAGTACTTC.